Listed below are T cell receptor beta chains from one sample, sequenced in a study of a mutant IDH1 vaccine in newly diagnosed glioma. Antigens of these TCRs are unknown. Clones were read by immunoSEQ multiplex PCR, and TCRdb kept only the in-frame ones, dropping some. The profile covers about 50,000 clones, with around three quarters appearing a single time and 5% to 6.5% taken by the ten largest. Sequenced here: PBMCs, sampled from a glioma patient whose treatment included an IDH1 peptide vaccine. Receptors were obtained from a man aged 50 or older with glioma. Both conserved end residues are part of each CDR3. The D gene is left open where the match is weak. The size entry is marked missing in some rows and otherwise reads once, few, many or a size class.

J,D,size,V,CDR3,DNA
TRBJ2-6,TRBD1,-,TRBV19,CASSRTTGTRGANVLTF,TGTGCCAGTAGTAGAACGACAGGGACCCGTGGGGCCAACGTCCTGACTTTC
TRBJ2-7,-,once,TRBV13,CASSPPGPYEQYF,TGTGCCAGCAGCCCCCCGGGACCCTACGAGCAGTACTTC
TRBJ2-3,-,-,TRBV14,CASSQAPPDTQYF,TGTGCCAGCAGCCAGGCCCCTCCTGATACGCAGTATTTT
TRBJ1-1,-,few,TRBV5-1,CASSLGGSTEAFF,TGCGCCAGCAGCTTGGGAGGGTCCACTGAAGCTTTCTTT
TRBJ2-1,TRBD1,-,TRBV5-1,CASSLDDRDEQFF,TGCGCCAGCAGCTTGGACGACAGGGACGAGCAGTTCTTC
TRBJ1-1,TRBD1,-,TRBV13,CASSLRWDRGRYTEAFF,TGTGCCAGCAGCTTACGATGGGACAGGGGGCGGTACACTGAAGCTTTCTTT
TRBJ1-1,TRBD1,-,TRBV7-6,CASSLALQGAATEAFF,TGTGCCAGCAGCTTAGCTCTACAGGGGGCGGCCACTGAAGCTTTCTTT
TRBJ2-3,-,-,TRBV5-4,CASSLSGRGTDTQYF,TGTGCCAGCAGCTTAAGCGGTCGGGGCACAGATACGCAGTATTTT
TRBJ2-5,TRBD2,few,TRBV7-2,CASSLAGGRQETQYF,TGTGCCAGCAGCCTAGCGGGGGGGCGACAAGAGACCCAGTACTTC
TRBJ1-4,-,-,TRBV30,CAWSPTSTNEKLFF,TGTGCCTGGAGTCCCACCTCAACTAATGAAAAACTGTTTTTT
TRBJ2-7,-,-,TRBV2,CASSGDLSYEQYF,TGTGCCAGCAGCGGGGACCTTTCCTACGAGCAGTACTTC
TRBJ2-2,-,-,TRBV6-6,CASSTLSGGAGELFF,TGTGCCAGTAGTACCCTATCCGGGGGTGCCGGGGAGCTGTTTTTT
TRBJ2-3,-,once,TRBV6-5,CASRLARFPTDTQYF,TGTGCCAGCAGACTAGCTAGGTTTCCGACAGATACGCAGTATTTT
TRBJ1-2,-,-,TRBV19,CASSIGQADGYTF,TGTGCCAGTAGTATAGGGCAGGCTGATGGCTACACCTTC
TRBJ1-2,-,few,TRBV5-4,CASSLGQPLAYGYTF,TGTGCCAGCAGCTTGGGACAGCCACTAGCCTATGGCTACACCTTC
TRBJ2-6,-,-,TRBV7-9,CASSVETGASVLTF,TGTGCCAGCAGTGTGGAAACTGGGGCCAGCGTCCTGACTTTC
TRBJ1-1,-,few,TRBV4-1,CASSLSPWGRDMNTEAFF,TGCGCCAGCAGCCTCTCCCCCTGGGGCAGGGACATGAACACTGAAGCTTTCTTT
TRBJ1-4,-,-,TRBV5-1,CASSLDPGSYEKLFF,TGCGCCAGCAGCTTGGACCCAGGGTCTTACGAAAAACTGTTTTTT
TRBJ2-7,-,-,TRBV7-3,CASRRHQRNF,TGTGCCAGCAGACGACATCAAAGAAACTTC
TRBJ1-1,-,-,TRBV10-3,CAIKAPGQGVTEAFF,TGTGCCATCAAAGCCCCCGGCCAGGGCGTCACTGAAGCTTTCTTT
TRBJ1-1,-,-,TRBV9,CASSVDRLNTEAFF,TGTGCCAGCAGCGTCGACAGACTGAACACTGAAGCTTTCTTT
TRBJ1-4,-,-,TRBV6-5,CASSRTDGEKLFF,TGTGCCAGCAGTAGGACAGACGGTGAAAAACTGTTTTTT
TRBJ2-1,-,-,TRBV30,CAWSVTVDLGKFF,TGTGCCTGGAGTGTAACTGTGGATCTAGGGAAGTTCTTC
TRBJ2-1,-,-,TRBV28,CASKGTGENEQFF,TGTGCCAGCAAAGGGACGGGGGAGAATGAGCAGTTCTTC
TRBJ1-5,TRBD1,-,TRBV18,CASSPSDRGDQPQHF,TGTGCCAGCTCACCTTCGGACAGGGGCGATCAGCCCCAGCATTTT
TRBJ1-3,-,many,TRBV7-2,CASSYNSGNTIYF,TGTGCCAGCAGCTACAACTCTGGAAACACCATATATTTT
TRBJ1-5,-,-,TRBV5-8,CASSLGTSNQPQHF,TGTGCCAGCAGCTTGGGGACTAGCAATCAGCCCCAGCATTTT
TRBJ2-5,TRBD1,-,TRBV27,CASRWGTGPRETQYF,TGTGCCAGCAGATGGGGGACAGGCCCGAGGGAGACCCAGTACTTC
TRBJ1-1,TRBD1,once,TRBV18,CASSPPATGESTEAFF,TGTGCCAGCTCACCACCGGCGACAGGGGAGAGCACTGAAGCTTTCTTT
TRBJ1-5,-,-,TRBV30,CAWSGGQGPYQPQHF,TGTGCCTGGTCCGGGGGGCAGGGGCCTTATCAGCCCCAGCATTTT
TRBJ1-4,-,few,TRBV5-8,CASSFSGGAGKLFF,TGTGCCAGCAGCTTCTCTGGGGGCGCGGGAAAACTGTTTTTT
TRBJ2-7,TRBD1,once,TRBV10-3,CAISESGGGYEQYF,TGTGCCATCAGTGAGTCAGGGGGCGGCTACGAGCAGTACTTC
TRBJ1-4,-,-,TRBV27,CASSLTRDNEKLFF,TGTGCCAGCAGTCTCACACGAGATAATGAAAAACTGTTTTTT
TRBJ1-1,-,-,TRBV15,CATSRSQGNTEAFF,TGTGCCACCAGCCGAAGTCAGGGGAACACTGAAGCTTTCTTT
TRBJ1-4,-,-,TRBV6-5,CASSYSGRLNEKLFF,TGTGCCAGCAGTTACTCGGGACGGTTGAATGAAAAACTGTTTTTT
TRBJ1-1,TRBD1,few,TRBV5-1,CASSPRQGKNTEAFF,TGCGCCAGCAGCCCCCGACAGGGGAAGAACACTGAAGCTTTCTTT
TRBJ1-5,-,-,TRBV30,CAWRFGGASNQPQHF,TGTGCCTGGCGCTTCGGAGGGGCGTCCAATCAGCCCCAGCATTTT
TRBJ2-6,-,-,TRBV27,CASRRAGANVLTF,TGTGCCAGCAGGCGTGCTGGGGCCAACGTCCTGACTTTC
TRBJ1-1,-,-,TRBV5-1,CASSWDGRGTEAFF,TGCGCCAGCAGCTGGGACGGCCGGGGGACTGAAGCTTTCTTT
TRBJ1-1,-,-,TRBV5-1,CASRQLQGSLNTEAFF,TGCGCCAGCAGGCAATTACAGGGTTCGCTGAACACTGAAGCTTTCTTT
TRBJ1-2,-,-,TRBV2,CASSVTVENYGYTF,TGTGCCAGCAGTGTAACGGTCGAGAACTATGGCTACACCTTC
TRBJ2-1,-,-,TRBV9,CASSVEWGGPNEQFF,TGTGCCAGCAGCGTAGAGTGGGGGGGGCCCAATGAGCAGTTCTTC
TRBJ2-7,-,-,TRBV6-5,CASSYSRDGPLEQYF,TGTGCCAGCAGTTACTCCCGGGACGGACCCCTGGAGCAGTACTTC